This T cell receptor (beta chain) was profiled in a study of blood T cell repertoires in COVID-19. Only in-frame clones appear in the TCRdb table, and some are missing; sequencing was by immunoSEQ multiplex PCR. The table includes fewer than 150,000 clones, under 90% detected once. Many counts were recorded for this clone. Other DNA sequences in the sample encode the same CDR3. The ends were cut back, 3 bases at V and 4 bases at J, with 9 bases in the middle. This CDR3 comprises 14 residues. Germline CDR1 reads LNHDA; CDR2 reads SQIVND (reference sequence). Sequencing was performed on peripheral blood. V is TRBV19 and J is TRBJ2-2; maybe TRBD2 (5 bases). The TCR comes from a woman older than 75 in a cohort sampled during active or convalescent COVID-19. For the CDR3, the DNA is TGTGCCAGTAGTATTGCCGGGATCACCGGGGAGCTGTTTTTT. Residues: CASSIAGITGELFF.